Below, 17 T cell receptor beta chains from the same sample are listed, as sequenced in a study of T cells in Graves' hyperthyroidism and ophthalmopathy. Amplified TCR beta CDR3 regions derived from RNA transcripts. The primer set for the first-round RT-PCR of the TCR CDR3 was HTBI. Each CDR3 protein is one row after TCRdb ran MiXCR on the multiplex PCR reads. The sample includes about 58,000 distinct CDR3 sequences, roughly 52% seen only once; the top ten take over 10%. Sequencing used blood. These receptors were obtained from a woman aged 25-40 years with Graves' ophthalmopathy.

As for this clonotype: No conserved phenylalanine or tryptophan is present at the end of the CDR3, so a read error is the likely explanation. The V and J genes are TRBV10-3 and TRBJ2-1; the match to TRBD1 covers 7 bases. CDR1 ENHRY and CDR2 SYGVKD come from the germline V gene. The V gene end was trimmed by 6 bases and the J gene end by 1 base; junction bases not matched to a gene: 0. The CDR3 covers 13 residues. CDR3 sequence: CAIRTGSYNEQFL. The CDR3 nucleotides read TGTGCCATCAGGACAGGGTCCTACAATGAGCAGTTCCTC.

As concerns this clonotype: The conserved phenylalanine or tryptophan normally closing the CDR3 is absent here, so this likely arose from a read error. DNA for the CDR3: TGCAATGCTAGAAATTCAGGAAGTCACACAGATACGCAGTATTAT. Translation gives CNARNSGSHTDTQYY. The chain has TRBV20-1 and TRBJ2-3; D gene unclear. Germline assignment: CDR1 DFQATT and CDR2 SNEGSKA (reference sequence). This CDR3 has 15 amino acids.

In the case of this clonotype: The conserved phenylalanine or tryptophan normally closing the CDR3 is absent here, so this likely arose from a read error. Because the CDR3's place on the DNA is in doubt, the DNA is left out and the CDR3 is given as listed by TCRdb. This chain joins TRBV5-1 and TRBJ1-1; the table's D call, TRBD1, has no DNA check behind it. The CDR3 has 9 residues if both end residues are counted. Germline V gives CDR1 SGHRS, CDR2 YFSETQ. The CDR3 protein is CASSLGTGE.

The table lists this clonotype with many counts. V and J are TRBV12-3 or TRBV12-4 and TRBJ2-2; no reliable D call. The CDR3 spans 14 residues. With 6 bases removed from V and 6 bases from J, the gap between germline ends came to 14 bases. CDR3 sequence: CASSFLVGAGELFF. In DNA form, the CDR3 reads TGTGCCAGCAGCTTTCTGGTAGGCGCCGGGGAGCTGTTTTTT.

The rearrangement uses TRBV11-1 and TRBJ2-7; D uncertain. Germline loops: CDR1 SGHAT, CDR2 FQDESV (reference sequence). Deletions cut 1 base from V and 5 bases from J, with 18 bases between. This CDR3 is built from 16 residues. The CDR3, as DNA: TGTGCCAGCAGCTTAGAATCTGTTGGGCTAAACCACGAGCAGTACTTC. Residues: CASSLESVGLNHEQYF.

V usage is TRBV7-6 and J usage is TRBJ2-1; TRBD1 aligns across 10 bases. V was pared by 4 bases and J by 2 bases, with 5 bases of the junction left unmatched. The CDR3 is 16 amino acids. Germline V gene lookup returns CDR1 SGHVS and CDR2 FNYEAQ. The CDR3 DNA follows: TGTGCCAGCAGCTACGGACAGGGGGTCGCCTACAATGAGCAGTTCTTC. The encoded protein is CASSYGQGVAYNEQFF.

J is TRBJ2-1 and V is TRBV7-4; 8 bases agree with TRBD1. Germline CDR1 reads SGHVT; CDR2 reads SQSDAQ. CDR3 length equals 17 residues. V lost 5 bases, J lost 5 bases, and 14 bases stayed unmatched. CDR3 sequence (DNA): TGTGCCAGCAGCGTAGGGGCGGGACAGGAACTAAACAATGAGCAGTTCTTC. Protein product: CASSVGAGQELNNEQFF.

The sample holds one count of this clonotype. V and J are TRBV20-1 and TRBJ2-5; maybe TRBD2 (5 bases). Per the germline V gene, CDR1 is DFQATT and CDR2 is SNEGSKA (reference sequence). With 5 bases removed from V and 0 bases from J, the gap between germline ends came to 22 bases. This CDR3 has 17 residues. CDR3 bases: TGCAGTGCTGGATATGGACGGGGTTCCCCGCACCAAGAGACCCAGTACTTC. This codes for CSAGYGRGSPHQETQYF.

Remarks on this clonotype: Germline is not matched at one junction end, which may reflect a read error. The chain has TRBV15 and TRBJ2-6, with TRBD1 as a possible D gene (6 bases). From germline, CDR1 is LNHNV and CDR2 YYDKDF (reference sequence). The CDR3 contains 16 residues. The CDR3 spells CATSRSRQARANTEAF. The CDR3 DNA reads as TGTGCCACCAGCAGATCGCGACAGGCCAGGGCGAACACTGAAGCTTTC.

There are many counts of this clonotype. V is TRBV7-9 and J is TRBJ2-2, with 10 nucleotides matching TRBD2. The CDR3 totals 19 residues. Germline V gene lookup returns CDR1 SEHNR and CDR2 FQNEAQ (reference sequence). With 3 bases clipped from V and 0 bases from J, the junction kept 10 bases outside the gene matches. CDR3: CASSFEVAGGLANTGELFF. CDR3 sequence (DNA): TGTGCCAGCAGCTTCGAGGTAGCGGGAGGTCTGGCGAACACCGGGGAGCTGTTTTTT.

The chain recombines TRBV7-3 with TRBJ2-5; TRBD2 is a possible D gene (7 bases). V shed 3 bases and J shed 5 bases, with 10 bases lying between them. From germline, CDR1 is SGHTA and CDR2 FQGTGA. This CDR3 has 13 residues. This chain's CDR3 is CASSLGGPETQYF. The CDR3 nucleotides read TGTGCCAGCAGCTTGGGGGGGCCGGAGACCCAGTACTTC.

This clonotype was counted at least ten times. V is TRBV7-3 and J is TRBJ2-2, with D possibly TRBD2 on 6 matching bases. V lost 0 bases and J lost 8, with 10 bases in between. There are 14 residues in the CDR3. Per the germline V gene, CDR1 is SGHTA and CDR2 is FQGTGA. The CDR3 nucleotides are TGTGCCAGCAGCTTAACGGGGGGAGGTGGGGAGCTGTTTTTT. This encodes CASSLTGGGGELFF.

This clonotype was found many times. The genes are TRBV6-5 and TRBJ2-5; perhaps TRBD2 as D (5 bases). The CDR3 loop spans 15 amino acids. The germline V gene encodes CDR1 MNHEY and CDR2 SVGAGI. The germline V and J ends were trimmed by 6 bases and 5 bases, with 19 bases remaining between them. This chain's CDR3 is CASRLTRLGGETQYF. DNA for the CDR3: TGTGCCAGCAGGCTCACGAGGCTAGGCGGGGAGACCCAGTACTTC.

Comment on this clonotype: Compared with germline, one end of the junction differs, possibly owing to a read error. The chain has TRBV28 and TRBJ2-1, with 9 positions matching TRBD1. From germline, CDR1 is MDHEN and CDR2 SYDVKM. CDR3 size: 14 residues. The CDR3 coding sequence is TGTGCCAGCAGCTCCAAGGGACAGGGCAATAAGCAGTTCTTC. It is translated as CASSSKGQGNKQFF.

This clonotype was detected many times. V is TRBV28 and J is TRBJ2-3; 8 positions match TRBD1. Per germline, CDR1 MDHEN and CDR2 SYDVKM. J lost 1 base, V lost 8 bases, and 8 bases had no gene match. The CDR3 runs to 15 residues. The CDR3 sequence: CASGYRGSGTDTQYF. DNA for the CDR3: TGTGCCAGCGGCTACAGGGGGTCTGGCACAGATACGCAGTATTTT.

The chain combines TRBV2 with TRBJ2-7; TRBD2 agrees at 11 bases. V shed 1 base, J shed 0 bases, and the junction held 8 bases outside the gene matches. Germline lookup yields CDR1 SNHLY and CDR2 FYNNEI. The CDR3 runs to 18 residues. The CDR3 sequence: CASSEVPSGRYTSYEQYF. The CDR3 DNA follows: TGTGCCAGCAGTGAAGTGCCTAGCGGGAGGTATACCTCCTACGAGCAGTACTTC.

The chain combines TRBV20-1 with TRBJ1-1; D possibly corresponds to TRBD1 (6 bases). V was pared by 0 bases and J by 10 bases, with 12 bases between. This CDR3 has 12 residues. Germline CDR1 DFQATT, CDR2 SNEGSKA (reference sequence). The CDR3 region is CSARDLKGGAFF. CDR3 DNA: TGCAGTGCTAGAGATCTTAAGGGGGGAGCTTTCTTT.